This T cell receptor (beta chain) was captured by sequencing in a study of type 1 regulatory T cells (dated by TCRdb to the early 2020s). Concerning the study at large: An in vitro protocol by which a Tr1-enriched, alloantigen-specific CD4 T cell product named T-allo10 was generated was characterized in the study. Patients with hematological malignancies who were receiving allogeneic hematopoietic stem cell transplantation were the group in which T-allo10 was being clinically evaluated.

According to the description, T-allo10 cells that came from the donor were anergic, were specific for host alloantigens, and could carry out alloantigen-specific suppression. The germline V gene specifies MNHNS as CDR1 and SASEGT as CDR2. The CDR3 runs 20 amino acids, cysteine and phenylalanine included. Of the read, only the CDR3 DNA is kept; its 60 bases are in frame from base 1. Unmatched junction bases come to 13, with V trimmed by 4 bases and J by 0 bases. This clonotype was counted only a few times. Its recognized antigen is unknown. Per-base quality was not reported, and no clone a single base away is much larger than it. TCRdb lists the instrument as Illumina MiSeq. Using fastp at Q25 and MiXCR, TCRdb reprocessed the public reads and kept productive beta chains. Rows are unified per CDR3 protein, each entry keeping the most common DNA and genes. The sample table holds about 68,000 distinct CDR3 sequences, of which 55% to 80% were seen once. The ten largest make up 7.6% of the sample.

The chain uses TRBV6-1 and TRBJ2-6, with 9 middle bases fitting TRBD2. The clonotype comes from a human donor in good health. The sample was cultured T cells, either the whole culture or a sorted T cell fraction (not recorded which). Per the publication, the cell subset or site label means: Tr1-enriched cell product generated in vitro against host alloantigens. The CDR3 loop reads CASSAYTGLATVSGANVLTF. The DNA sequence is TGTGCCAGCAGTGCCTACACAGGACTAGCGACTGTCTCTGGGGCCAACGTCCTGACTTTC.